Listed below are T cell receptor beta chains from one sample, sequenced in a study of blood T cell repertoires in COVID-19. Method: immunoSEQ multiplex PCR; TCRdb's copy keeps in-frame clones and lacks some. This sample carries about 120,000 clones, 85% to 90% of them seen once, and the ten largest clones take roughly 2.1%. Input material: peripheral blood. Every receptor here comes from a woman in her forties or fifties with acute or convalescent COVID-19. CDR3s include the opening cysteine and the closing phenylalanine or tryptophan. D genes are given only for firm matches. Size values are once, few and many counts, or a class for expanded clones, and some rows have none.

-,-,12,TRBV30,TRBJ1-2,TGTGCCTGGAGTGTACGCAGCTATGGCTACACCTTC,CAWSVRSYGYTF
TRBD1,-,14,TRBV5-1,TRBJ1-5,TGCGCCAGCAGCCTGGGACAGGGAGGACAGCCCCAGCATTTT,CASSLGQGGQPQHF
-,-,15,TRBV7-3,TRBJ1-2,TGTGCCAGCAGCCCTACGGGCGGGAAGAACTATGGCTACACCTTC,CASSPTGGKNYGYTF
TRBD1,-,13,TRBV14,TRBJ1-2,TGTGCCAGCAGGTCGACAGGGAACTATGGCTACACCTTC,CASRSTGNYGYTF
TRBD1,-,15,TRBV19,TRBJ2-2,TGTGCCAGTAGTCGACAGGGGGCACACACCGGGGAGCTGTTTTTT,CASSRQGAHTGELFF
TRBD2,-,18,TRBV4-2,TRBJ2-1,TGTGCCAGCAGCTCACCAGAGGGGAGCGGGAGGGCATACAATGAGCAGTTCTTC,CASSSPEGSGRAYNEQFF
TRBD1,-,15,TRBV5-1,TRBJ1-4,TGCGCCAGCAAAGAGACAGGGGCTACTAATGAAAAACTGTTTTTT,CASKETGATNEKLFF
TRBD1,-,13,TRBV9,TRBJ1-2,TGTGCCAGCAGCCCCAGGGACAGCTATGGCTACACCTTC,CASSPRDSYGYTF
TRBD1,-,16,TRBV3-1/TRBV3-2,TRBJ1-4,TGTGCCAGCAGCCAAGCCTCGACAGGGTATAATGAAAAACTGTTTTTT,CASSQASTGYNEKLFF
TRBD1,-,13,TRBV6-1,TRBJ1-2,TGTGCCAGCAGTGAGAGCCAGGGGGACGGCTACACCTTC,CASSESQGDGYTF
-,few,17,TRBV19,TRBJ1-2,TGTGCCAGTGGGCTTGGGTGGGGCAGGGGCGTAAACTATGGCTACACCTTC,CASGLGWGRGVNYGYTF
TRBD1,-,14,TRBV9,TRBJ1-6,TGTGCCAGCACCCAGGGGGCAGGGCGTTCACCCCTCCACTTT,CASTQGAGRSPLHF
TRBD2,-,17,TRBV9,TRBJ2-2,TGTGCCAGCAGCGGAGGACTAGCGGGGGGGAACACCGGGGAGCTGTTTTTT,CASSGGLAGGNTGELFF
TRBD2,-,17,TRBV4-1,TRBJ2-3,TGCGCCAGCAGCCAATCCCAAGCGGGGGCCAACACAGATACGCAGTATTTT,CASSQSQAGANTDTQYF
-,-,15,TRBV19,TRBJ1-4,TGTGCCAGTAGTATAGGGGGCTTACCTAATGAAAAACTGTTTTTT,CASSIGGLPNEKLFF
-,-,13,TRBV11-3,TRBJ2-7,TGTGCCAGCAGCTTATTTAGCTCCTACGAGCAGTACTTC,CASSLFSSYEQYF
-,-,13,TRBV6-2/TRBV6-3,TRBJ1-2,TGTGCCAGCAGTTATACAGGCGATAATGGCTACACCTTC,CASSYTGDNGYTF
TRBD2,-,16,TRBV11-2,TRBJ2-3,TGTGCCAGCAGCTACGGGACTAGCGGGGGGGCAGATACGCAGTATTTT,CASSYGTSGGADTQYF
-,once,12,TRBV10-2,TRBJ2-2,TGCGCCAGCAGTGAGCTCACCGGGGAGCTGTTTTTT,CASSELTGELFF
TRBD1,-,16,TRBV24-1,TRBJ2-1,TGTGCCACCAGTGACCGGGACAGTTTCTCCTACAATGAGCAGTTCTTC,CATSDRDSFSYNEQFF
-,-,14,TRBV6-4,TRBJ1-1,TGTGCCAGCAGTGACTCTGAGGTTTCCCATGAAGCTTTCTTT,CASSDSEVSHEAFF
TRBD2,-,13,TRBV5-4,TRBJ2-7,TGTGCCAGCGGGGGACTAGCTTTAGGCGAGCAGTACTTC,CASGGLALGEQYF
-,-,16,TRBV4-3,TRBJ1-4,TGCGCCAGCAGCCACACTGGGCCCTTTGAGGGTGAAAAACTGTTTTTT,CASSHTGPFEGEKLFF
TRBD1,-,16,TRBV5-1,TRBJ2-2,TGCGCCAGCAGCTTGGAAAGGGGGCAGTTCACCGGGGAGCTGTTTTTT,CASSLERGQFTGELFF
TRBD2,-,16,TRBV3-1/TRBV3-2,TRBJ2-7,TGTGCCAGCAGCCCCACTAGCGGGAGTTCCTCCTACGAGCAGTACTTC,CASSPTSGSSSYEQYF
-,-,13,TRBV7-8,TRBJ1-5,TGTGCCAGCAGCCCCGAGGAGGGTCAGCCCCAGCATTTT,CASSPEEGQPQHF
TRBD1,once,13,TRBV19,TRBJ2-7,TGTGCCAGTAGCCCTGGGACAGAGGAGGAGCAGTACTTC,CASSPGTEEEQYF
TRBD1,-,16,TRBV11-3,TRBJ1-3,TGTGCCAGCAGCTCCTCAGGGGGCAACTCTGGAAACACCATATATTTT,CASSSSGGNSGNTIYF
TRBD1,-,14,TRBV5-1,TRBJ2-7,TGCGCCAGCAACCCGGGACAGGGGGTTTCCGAGCAGTACTTC,CASNPGQGVSEQYF
-,-,14,TRBV7-2,TRBJ1-1,TGTGCCAGCAGCTCCCGGACAGCGAACACTGAAGCTTTCTTT,CASSSRTANTEAFF
TRBD2,-,15,TRBV19,TRBJ2-3,TGTGCCAGTAGTATTTCTAGCGGGAGTTCTGATACGCAGTATTTT,CASSISSGSSDTQYF
-,-,13,TRBV6-5,TRBJ1-1,TGTGCCAGCAGCGGGTTGGTAAACACTGAAGCTTTCTTT,CASSGLVNTEAFF
-,-,13,TRBV15,TRBJ1-1,TGTGCCACCAGCAAAACAGGGTACACTGAAGCTTTCTTT,CATSKTGYTEAFF
TRBD2,-,14,TRBV30,TRBJ2-3,TGTGCCTGGAGTTCCCGCGGGAGAGGTGATACGCAGTATTTT,CAWSSRGRGDTQYF
-,-,13,TRBV30,TRBJ1-1,TGTGCCTGGAGGCAGACAAGGAACACTGAAGCTTTCTTT,CAWRQTRNTEAFF
-,-,15,TRBV11-2,TRBJ2-6,TGTGCCAGCAGTCAGTTATCTCTGGGGGCCAACGTCCTGACTTTC,CASSQLSLGANVLTF
-,-,15,TRBV7-2,TRBJ1-1,TGTGCCAGCAGCCCTCCAGGGATAAGCAACACTGAAGCTTTCTTT,CASSPPGISNTEAFF
-,-,16,TRBV7-2,TRBJ2-7,TGTGCCAGCAGCGGCTTCCACAGGGTTTTAGCCCACGAGCAGTACTTC,CASSGFHRVLAHEQYF
-,few,14,TRBV5-4,TRBJ1-1,TGTGCCAGCAGCCAAGACAGGACGAACACTGAAGCTTTCTTT,CASSQDRTNTEAFF
-,-,12,TRBV19,TRBJ1-2,TGTGCCAGTAGTATAGACCAATATGGCTACACCTTC,CASSIDQYGYTF
-,-,17,TRBV19,TRBJ2-2,TGTGCCACCAGAAAGGCACGGGGGGACACGAACACCGGGGAGCTGTTTTTT,CATRKARGDTNTGELFF
-,-,14,TRBV7-9,TRBJ1-5,TGTGCCAGCAGCTTAGGTACAGCCAATCAGCCCCAGCATTTT,CASSLGTANQPQHF
-,once,16,TRBV6-6,TRBJ1-6,TGTGCCAGCAGTTACCCCCAGCAGGGGTTGAATTCACCCCTCCACTTT,CASSYPQQGLNSPLHF
-,-,11,TRBV2,TRBJ2-4,TGTGCCAGCACCCGCGGAGAGGTTCAGTACTTC,CASTRGEVQYF
-,-,15,TRBV7-6,TRBJ1-3,TGTGCCAGCAGCTTGGCTTGGGCCTCTGGAAACACCATATATTTT,CASSLAWASGNTIYF
TRBD2,-,16,TRBV2,TRBJ2-3,TGTGCCAGCAGTCCGGGACTAGCGGGAGGCACAGATACGCAGTATTTT,CASSPGLAGGTDTQYF
TRBD1,once,15,TRBV7-8,TRBJ1-2,TGTGCCAGCAGCTTAGCGAAATCGGGACAGTATGGCTACACCTTC,CASSLAKSGQYGYTF
TRBD1,-,14,TRBV6-5,TRBJ2-7,TGTGCCAGCAGACGACGGGACAGGCCCTACGAGCAGTACTTC,CASRRRDRPYEQYF
-,-,14,TRBV2,TRBJ2-5,TGTGCCAGCAGTGAGGCTCTAGCGTCAGAGACCCAGTACTTC,CASSEALASETQYF
-,-,11,TRBV12-3/TRBV12-4,TRBJ1-1,TGTGCCAGCAGTCTTTATAATGAAGCTTTCTTT,CASSLYNEAFF
-,-,15,TRBV30,TRBJ2-1,TGTGCCTGGAGTGTAAGGTCGACTAGTTACAATGAGCAGTTCTTC,CAWSVRSTSYNEQFF
TRBD2,-,12,TRBV12-3/TRBV12-4,TRBJ2-3,TGTGCCAGCAGGATAGCGGGAGATACGCAGTATTTT,CASRIAGDTQYF
-,-,13,TRBV13,TRBJ2-7,TGTGCCAGCAGCTTAACCAGCTCCTACGAGCAGTACTTC,CASSLTSSYEQYF
TRBD2,-,15,TRBV6-2/TRBV6-3,TRBJ2-7,TGTGCCAGCAGTACTACTAGCGGGAGTTCCTACGAGCAGTACTTC,CASSTTSGSSYEQYF
-,-,14,TRBV6-5,TRBJ1-4,TGTGCCAGCAGTTACTCGAACCGGTATGAAAAACTGTTTTTT,CASSYSNRYEKLFF
TRBD1,-,15,TRBV15,TRBJ1-2,TGTGCCACCAGCAGAGATGAGGGACAGCTCTATGGCTACACCTTC,CATSRDEGQLYGYTF
-,-,14,TRBV30,TRBJ2-1,TGTGCCTGGGAGGGGTGGGCAGCCTACAATGAGCAGTTCTTC,CAWEGWAAYNEQFF
-,-,13,TRBV14,TRBJ1-3,TGTGCCAGCAGCCAACTCAGTGGAAACACCATATATTTT,CASSQLSGNTIYF
-,-,15,TRBV5-4,TRBJ1-4,TGTGCCAGCAGCACCCGACGGGCTGGAGGTGAAAAACTGTTTTTT,CASSTRRAGGEKLFF